These T cell receptor beta chains were read from a single sample in a study of cytotoxic CD8 clonotypes in ibrutinib-treated CLL. Measured with immunoSEQ multiplex PCR; TCRdb has only the in-frame clones, and not every one. In the table there are around 15,000 clones, roughly two thirds of which are singletons. The sequenced sample was PBMCs, obtained before ibrutinib treatment. These receptor sequences come from a human donor with chronic lymphocytic leukemia. Each CDR3 is given with its conserved first and last residue. D genes are given only for firm matches.

J gene | V gene | D gene | CDR3 protein
TRBJ2-5 | TRBV28 | - | CASSEGSETQYF
TRBJ2-7 | TRBV11-1 | TRBD2 | CASSLDLTSGSYEQYF
TRBJ2-2 | TRBV11-2 | TRBD1 | CASSWDRGNTGELFF
TRBJ2-7 | TRBV28 | - | CASSLVISYEQYF
TRBJ1-2 | TRBV5-1 | TRBD1 | CASSLGDRATYYGYTF
TRBJ1-4 | TRBV7-2 | TRBD1 | CASSFGQGRNEKLFF
TRBJ1-1 | TRBV10-3 | TRBD1 | CASSELGRGQVEAFF
TRBJ2-7 | TRBV2 | TRBD1 | CASRSGTEYEQYF
TRBJ2-5 | TRBV18 | - | CASSFRDYQYF
TRBJ2-3 | TRBV19 | TRBD1 | CASSRGPGTDTQYF
TRBJ2-3 | TRBV9 | - | CASCWAPQDTQYF
TRBJ2-7 | TRBV7-6 | TRBD2 | CASSPLARDYSEQYF
TRBJ1-2 | TRBV7-2 | - | CASSTIAAHYGYTF
TRBJ2-6 | TRBV6-5 | - | CASKAGSSGANVLTF
TRBJ2-1 | TRBV10-2 | TRBD2 | CAIQTSVRYNEQFF
TRBJ2-5 | TRBV7-2 | - | CASSLGDIRVETQYF
TRBJ2-1 | TRBV11-1 | - | CASSQSRGGMSSYNEQFF
TRBJ2-1 | TRBV27 | TRBD1 | CASSSGTVVSEQFF
TRBJ2-1 | TRBV5-4 | - | CASSLSLASEQFF
TRBJ1-2 | TRBV2 | TRBD1 | CASSQTGLYGYTF
TRBJ2-7 | TRBV5-4 | TRBD1 | CASSLVGQGIHEQYF
TRBJ2-3 | TRBV28 | - | CASSLPGNTQYF
TRBJ1-1 | TRBV7-9 | TRBD1 | CASSMYRDRGPEAFF
TRBJ2-1 | TRBV15 | - | CATSSRRQHSYNEQFF